Reported below is one T cell receptor beta chain. The data were taken from a study of blood T cell repertoires in COVID-19. With V trimmed by 2 bases and J by 0 bases, 6 bases remained unmatched. CDR3 length: 17 amino acids. CDR1 and CDR2 from the germline V gene are SGHRS and YFSETQ. The method was immunoSEQ multiplex PCR; TCRdb's version includes in-frame clones alone and lacks a portion of them. The profile shows roughly 190,000 clones, roughly 82% of them singletons. The rearrangement joins TRBV5-1 to TRBJ2-1; TRBD2 matches at 9 bases. The material sequenced was peripheral blood. This TCR was sampled from a woman aged 55-75 years with COVID-19, enrolled during active disease. The CDR3 sequence is CASSFLNSGGSYNEQFF. The CDR3 nucleotides read TGCGCCAGCAGCTTCCTCAATAGCGGGGGCTCCTACAATGAGCAGTTCTTC.